A single sample is the source of the 25 T cell receptor beta chains below, sequenced in a study of blood T cell repertoires in COVID-19. The protocol was immunoSEQ multiplex PCR, while the TCRdb copy is restricted to in-frame clones and leaves out a portion. The sample records some 40,000 clones, 75% to 95% being singletons. Sequencing used peripheral blood. These receptor sequences come from a woman at least 80 years old with acute or convalescent COVID-19.

The chain links TRBV18 to TRBJ1-1; 7 bases agree with TRBD1. V shed 6 bases and J 1 base; nucleotides not matched to a gene: 5. CDR1 and CDR2 from the germline V gene are KGHSH and LQKENI. This CDR3 has 14 residues. In nucleotides, the CDR3 is TGTGCCAGCTCCCCTAGACAGGGGAACACTGAAGCTTTCTTT. Amino acids: CASSPRQGNTEAFF.

The rearrangement links TRBV7-9 to TRBJ1-1, with 8 bases lining up with TRBD1. Germline V gives CDR1 SEHNR, CDR2 FQNEAQ (reference sequence). This CDR3 is 12 amino acids long. J was trimmed by 11 bases and V by 5 bases; bases with no gene match: 7. CDR3 nucleotide sequence: TGTGCCAGCAGCCTCGGACAGGGTGAGGCTTTCTTT. Protein: CASSLGQGEAFF.

The rearrangement links TRBV25-1 to TRBJ1-4; no definite D call. The CDR3 extends over 16 amino acids. Trimming shortened V by 3 bases and J by 1 base, and 12 bases separated the two germline ends. CDR1 is MGHDK and CDR2 is SYGVNS in the germline V gene. CDR3 nucleotides: TGTGCCAGCAGTGAGTATGGGAGGTTAACTAATGAAAAACTGTTTTTT. The encoded protein is CASSEYGRLTNEKLFF.

This chain joins TRBV3-1 (or the pseudogene TRBV3-2) and TRBJ2-2; D might be TRBD1 (5 bases). Trimming removed 1 base from V and 6 bases from J, with 12 bases in between. CDR1 is LGHDT, CDR2 YNNKEL, per germline (reference sequence). The CDR3 sequence is 15 residues long. CDR3 residues: CASSQAGNVAGELFF. CDR3 sequence (DNA): TGTGCCAGCAGCCAAGCAGGGAATGTTGCCGGGGAGCTGTTTTTT.

This clone was seen once. The chain links TRBV7-8 to TRBJ1-6; 8 bases fit TRBD1. Germline V gene sequence: CDR1 SGHVS, CDR2 FQNEAQ. This CDR3 region has 15 residues. The V gene end was trimmed by 6 bases and the J gene end by 5 bases; junction bases not matched to a gene: 6. CDR3 sequence: CASSPRTGHNSPLHF. In DNA form, the CDR3 reads TGTGCCAGCAGTCCACGGACAGGGCATAATTCACCCCTCCACTTT.

The chain joins TRBV28 to TRBJ1-4, with TRBD1 matching over 8 bases. V gave up 5 bases and J gave up 8 bases; unmatched junction bases: 16. This CDR3 has 17 residues. Germline values: CDR1 MDHEN, CDR2 SYDVKM. In DNA, the CDR3 is TGTGCCAGCAGTCCCCGATTAGGACAGGGAGAAAGCGAAAAACTGTTTTTT. This sequence encodes CASSPRLGQGESEKLFF.

This chain joins TRBV5-1 and TRBJ2-7, with D possibly TRBD2 on 6 matching bases. The germline V and J ends were trimmed by 0 bases and 5 bases, with 12 bases remaining between them. From germline, CDR1 is SGHRS and CDR2 YFSETQ. The CDR3 is 14 residues long. CDR3 DNA sequence: TGCGCCAGCAGCTTGGCTGGGGACTTCCACGAGCAGTACTTC. Its protein is CASSLAGDFHEQYF.

The gene calls are TRBV20-1 and TRBJ2-1; 7 bases line up with TRBD2. The CDR3 extends over 14 amino acids. Germline CDR1 DFQATT, CDR2 SNEGSKA (reference sequence). The junction had 5 bases not matched to a gene; V was cut back by 3 bases and J by 3 bases. The CDR3 is CSASTGGGYNEQFF. The DNA for the CDR3 is TGCAGTGCTAGTACAGGCGGGGGCTACAATGAGCAGTTCTTC.

CDR3 sequence: CASNSGTGVQRGGYTF. Here the CDR3 DNA reads TGTGCCAGCAACTCTGGAACAGGGGTACAAAGAGGGGGCTACACCTTC. The V gene is TRBV5-4, the J gene TRBJ1-2, with 7 bases lining up with TRBD1. Losses at the gene ends were 6 bases for V and 8 bases for J; bases not matched to a gene: 19. The CDR3 spans 16 residues. Germline lookup yields CDR1 SGHNT and CDR2 YYREEE (reference sequence).

This chain links TRBV30 with TRBJ2-1; possibly TRBD1 for D (6 bases). Trimming removed 3 bases from V and 3 bases from J, with 9 bases in between. CDR3 size: 13 residues. Germline V CDR1 and CDR2: GTSNPN, SVGIG (reference sequence). CDR3 residues: CAWRWGLYNEQFF. In DNA, the CDR3 is TGTGCCTGGAGATGGGGGCTCTACAATGAGCAGTTCTTC.

This clone was picked up one time. J is TRBJ2-7 and V is TRBV7-9; weak D call: TRBD2 (6 bases). The CDR3 totals 16 residues. Trimming removed 1 base from V and 4 bases from J, with 17 bases in between. Per the germline V gene, CDR1 is SEHNR and CDR2 is FQNEAQ (reference sequence). The CDR3 nucleotides are TGTGCCAGCAGCTTAGTTAGGGGAGGTGGAACTTACGAGCAGTACTTC. It is translated as CASSLVRGGGTYEQYF. Looking up the rest from reference TRBV7-9 and TRBJ2-7 gives the full variable domain: DTGVSQNPRHKITKRGQNVTFRCDPISEHNRLYWYRQTLGQGPEFLTYFQNEAQLEKSRLLSDRFSAERPKGSFSTLEIQRTEQGDSAMYLCASSLVRGGGTYEQYFGPGTRLTVT.

The rearrangement joins TRBV5-1 to TRBJ1-2; 8 positions match TRBD1. Germline CDR1 is SGHRS and CDR2 is YFSETQ. The J segment lost 8 bases and the V segment lost 3 bases, leaving 15 bases of the junction unmatched. The CDR3 extends over 16 amino acids. The CDR3 reads CASSSGQGRAGSGYTF. The DNA for the CDR3 is TGCGCCAGCAGCTCCGGACAGGGACGCGCGGGTTCGGGCTACACCTTC.

The rearrangement joins TRBV19 to TRBJ2-5; the match to TRBD2 covers 8 bases. With the DNA end fitting TRBJ2-7 better, the J assignment may be wrong. Germline lookup yields CDR1 LNHDA and CDR2 SQIVND (reference sequence). The CDR3 extends over 13 amino acids. The CDR3 protein is CASSIGLAYEQYF. In nucleotides, the CDR3 is TGTGCCAGTAGTATCGGACTAGCTTACGAGCAGTACTTC.

V gene TRBV6-2 or TRBV6-3 combines with J gene TRBJ2-5, with 9 bases identical to TRBD2. V shed 0 bases, J shed 5 bases, and the junction held 13 bases outside the gene matches. The germline V gene has CDR1 MNHEY and CDR2 SVGEGT. The CDR3 sequence is 18 residues long. The CDR3 region is CASSYSSGLALQMETQYF. The CDR3 DNA reads as TGTGCCAGCAGTTACTCGTCGGGACTAGCCCTTCAAATGGAGACCCAGTACTTC.

Concerning this clone itself: Distinct nucleotide sequences in the sample also encode this CDR3. The CDR3 protein is CASSLWGGNEQFF. CDR3 coding DNA: TGTGCCAGCAGTTTGTGGGGGGGCAATGAGCAGTTCTTC. The V gene is TRBV12-3 or TRBV12-4, the J gene TRBJ2-1, with 7 bases lining up with TRBD2. The CDR3 consists of 13 residues. Trimming cost V 3 bases and J 6 bases; bases outside gene matches: 2.

The V gene is TRBV7-2, the J gene TRBJ2-3; D is perhaps TRBD2 (5 bases). The germline CDR1 and CDR2 sequences are SGHTA and FQGNSA. V was trimmed by 5 bases and J by 5 bases, leaving 17 bases between them. The length of the CDR3 is 15 residues. The CDR3 DNA reads as TGTGCCAGCAGCCCCTTCCCTCGAGGGAGAGATACGCAGTATTTT. Encoded protein: CASSPFPRGRDTQYF.

The chain uses TRBV19 and TRBJ2-6; D unclear. Germline lookup yields CDR1 LNHDA and CDR2 SQIVND (reference sequence). CDR3 size: 15 residues. Trimming took off 3 bases at V and 2 bases at J, with 8 bases between the two ends. This CDR3 is CASSMEKAGANVLTF. The CDR3 DNA sequence: TGTGCCAGTAGTATGGAGAAGGCTGGGGCCAACGTCCTGACTTTC. Complete variable domain (other parts from reference TRBV19 and TRBJ2-6): DGGITQSPKYLFRKEGQNVTLSCEQNLNHDAMYWYRQDPGQGLRLIYYSQIVNDFQKGDIAEGYSVSREKKESFPLTVTSAQKNPTAFYLCASSMEKAGANVLTFGAGSRLTVL.

CDR3 in DNA: TGCGCCAGCAGCTTGGGTTCTGGCAGGCAGACCCAGTACTTC. This encodes CASSLGSGRQTQYF. The chain carries TRBV5-1 and TRBJ2-5; D uncertain. This CDR3 comprises 14 residues. Trimming pared 0 bases from V and 6 bases from J, leaving 12 bases between. Germline assignment: CDR1 SGHRS and CDR2 YFSETQ.

The rearrangement joins TRBV12-3 or TRBV12-4 to TRBJ2-7; TRBD1 matches 7 bases. The CDR3 contains 13 residues. Trimming removed 3 bases from V and 2 bases from J; junction bases left unmatched: 1. The CDR3 coding sequence is TGTGCCAGCAGTTTCAGGGGGACCTACGAGCAGTACTTC. Its translation is CASSFRGTYEQYF.

The V and J genes are TRBV30 and TRBJ1-4; D possibly corresponds to TRBD1 (5 bases). Germline CDR1 reads GTSNPN; CDR2 reads SVGIG (reference sequence). The CDR3 totals 14 residues. V was shortened by 0 bases and J by 8 bases, with 13 bases between the two germline ends. The CDR3: CAWSVGGAREKLFF. The CDR3 DNA reads as TGTGCCTGGAGTGTAGGAGGGGCTCGGGAAAAACTGTTTTTT.

J is TRBJ2-5 and V is TRBV19, with D possibly being TRBD2 (5 bases). Germline CDR1 is LNHDA and CDR2 is SQIVND (reference sequence). With 3 bases removed from V and 5 bases from J, the gap between germline ends came to 16 bases. The CDR3 covers 15 residues. This CDR3 reads CASSIFRGDGETQYF. CDR3 in DNA: TGTGCCAGTAGTATCTTTCGGGGAGATGGCGAGACCCAGTACTTC.

This clone came up once. An end of the junction differs from the germline gene, which may be a read error. This chain joins TRBV7-9 and TRBJ2-7, with TRBD1 as a possible D gene (6 bases). The CDR3 runs to 12 residues. Germline V CDR1 and CDR2: SEHNR, FQNEAQ (reference sequence). The chain's CDR3 is CASSLYGQSVLF. The CDR3 nucleotides read TGTGCCAGCAGCTTATACGGACAGTCAGTCCTCTTC.

The chain joins TRBV7-8 to TRBJ2-2; TRBD1 aligns across 7 bases. CDR1 is SGHVS, CDR2 FQNEAQ, per germline. V was clipped by 5 bases and J by 4 bases; unmatched bases: 7. The CDR3 is made up of 15 amino acids. Here the CDR3 reads CASSLLGQSTGELFF. The CDR3 nucleotides are TGTGCCAGCAGCCTCCTGGGACAGTCCACCGGGGAGCTGTTTTTT.

This clone was found once. This chain uses TRBV2 with TRBJ2-3; TRBD1 is a possible D gene (6 bases). The CDR3 loop spans 16 amino acids. The V end was cut by 6 bases, the J end by 0 bases, with 16 bases between. CDR1 is SNHLY, CDR2 FYNNEI, per germline. The CDR3 reads CASSPWDTTSTDTQYF. CDR3 coding DNA: TGTGCCAGCAGCCCCTGGGACACGACTAGCACAGATACGCAGTATTTT.

The CDR3, as DNA: TGTGCCAGCAGTGATACGACAGGAGTTAACTATGGCTACACCTTC. Translating it yields CASSDTTGVNYGYTF. V is TRBV25-1 and J is TRBJ1-2; TRBD1 might be the D (6 bases). With 3 bases removed from V and 1 base from J, the gap between germline ends came to 12 bases. Germline CDR1 MGHDK, CDR2 SYGVNS. The CDR3 runs 15 residues.